Below are 2 T cell receptor beta chains sequenced from a single sample in a study of CD8+ T cells in alopecia areata (dated by TCRdb to the late 2010s). Library prep was done by the immunoSEQ multiplex PCR assay. RNA was extracted from all samples and reverse transcribed into cDNA as template for TCR sequencing. Held by TCRdb, this immuneACCESS table contains in-frame sequences only and omits some clones. Under half of the omission traces to an unresolved V gene where checked; the cause of the rest is unknown. Across this sample, more than 90,000 clones were tabulated and none appeared just once. The ten largest clonotypes hold around a fifth of the sample. What was sequenced was lesional skin. Receptors were obtained from a C3H/HeJ mouse with alopecia areata. Mice of this strain carry the MHC haplotype H2-k.

This clone came up a few times. Mouse names are used for the genes. Sequencing ends 4 residues short of the CDR3 end; the germline J gene provides the rest. The V and J genes are TRBV13-3 and TRBJ2-2; 14 bases align to TRBD2. The CDR3 covers 17 residues. Germline-derived CDR1 and CDR2 are NNHDY and SYVADS. After removal of 4 bases from V and 3 bases from J, the junction contained 5 bases not matched to a gene. The sequenced part of the CDR3 DNA is TGTGCCAGCAGTTGGGACTGGGGGGGCATGGACACCGGG. As protein: CASSWDWGGMDTG. The CDR3 in its entirety is CASSWDWGGMDTGQLYF.

In this sample, this clone turned up a few times. Genes here carry mouse names. The CDR3 is cut off 4 residues early in the read; its end comes from the germline J gene. The chain joins TRBV19 to TRBJ2-1; TRBD1 might be the D (6 bases). The CDR3 length is 14 residues. Germline V gives CDR1 FNHDT, CDR2 SITEND (reference sequence). V lost 5 bases and J lost 0, with 9 bases in between. The sequenced CDR3 bases are TGTGCCAGCAGCACACAGGGTAACTATGCT. Encoded protein: CASSTQGNYA. The full CDR3 protein is CASSTQGNYAEQFF.